The 10 T cell receptor beta chains listed next were all sequenced from one sample in a study of cytomegalovirus exposure and HLA in healthy donors. The PCR was carried out with 60 Vbeta primers and 13 Jbeta primers. Produced via immunoSEQ multiplex PCR; TCRdb's table is partial and in-frame only. Here the sample spans roughly 100,000 clones, 60% to 85% being singletons. The sample consisted of PBMCs. All receptors come from a woman aged 40 to 49 in good health and CMV-seropositive.

The chain uses TRBV6-6 and TRBJ1-1, with a weak D call TRBD1 (5 bases). Per germline, CDR1 MNHNY and CDR2 SVGAGI (reference sequence). The CDR3 is made up of 16 amino acids. V gave up 6 bases and J gave up 0 bases, with 17 bases separating them. The CDR3 bases are TGTGCCAGCAGCCGATGGGAGGGGACTATGAACACTGAAGCTTTCTTT. Its protein is CASSRWEGTMNTEAFF.

The rearrangement uses TRBV5-1 and TRBJ1-2, with 7 bases lining up with TRBD1. Per germline, CDR1 SGHRS and CDR2 YFSETQ. The trim removed 0 bases at V and 7 bases at J, leaving 6 bases unmatched. CDR3 length equals 14 residues. CDR3 bases: TGCGCCAGCAGCTTGGCGGAGAGACAGGGTGGCTACACCTTC. This translates into CASSLAERQGGYTF. Full variable domain (outside the CDR3, taken from reference TRBV5-1 and TRBJ1-2): KAGVTQTPRYLIKTRGQQVTLSCSPISGHRSVSWYQQTPGQGLQFLFEYFSETQRNKGNFPGRFSGRQFSNSRSEMNVSTLELGDSALYLCASSLAERQGGYTFGSGTRLTVV.

The chain links TRBV5-4 to TRBJ1-3, with D maybe TRBD1 (5 bases). CDR3 size: 15 residues. V was cut by 4 bases and J by 1 base, with 12 bases left in between. Germline-derived CDR1 and CDR2 are SGHNT and YYREEE (reference sequence). CDR3 DNA: TGTGCCAGCAGCATCGCGTCAGGGTCTGGAAACACCATATATTTT. Translation gives CASSIASGSGNTIYF.

The chain couples TRBV4-3 to TRBJ1-6; D call uncertain. Germline V gene data show CDR1 as LGHNA and CDR2 as YSLEER. There are 19 residues in the CDR3. Trimming took off 0 bases at V and 0 bases at J, with 15 bases between the two ends. The CDR3 nucleotides are TGCGCCAGCAGCCAAGAGAGTGGGCACCGAAGCTCCTATAATTCACCCCTCCACTTT. It translates to CASSQESGHRSSYNSPLHF.

The rearrangement uses TRBV10-3 and TRBJ1-2, with TRBD1 identical over 9 bases. The J segment lost 4 bases and the V segment lost 3 bases, leaving 6 bases of the junction unmatched. The V gene's germline CDR1 is ENHRY and CDR2 SYGVKD. CDR3 length equals 15 residues. CDR3 sequence (DNA): TGTGCCATCAGTGACTCCGACAGGGGGTCCTATGGCTACACCTTC. This gives the protein CAISDSDRGSYGYTF.

The genes are TRBV27 and TRBJ1-2, with D perhaps matching TRBD1 (6 bases). There are 13 residues in the CDR3. CDR1 and CDR2 from the germline V gene are MNHEY and SMNVEV (reference sequence). Trimming cost V 2 bases and J 8 bases, with 12 bases left between them. This CDR3 reads CASSLNRVGGYTF. CDR3 sequence (DNA): TGTGCCAGCAGTTTAAACAGGGTGGGCGGCTACACCTTC.

The chain carries TRBV29-1 and TRBJ2-7; D is ambiguous. The V end lost 4 bases, the J end lost 3 bases, and 16 bases lay between the germline ends. Looked up from germline, CDR1 is SQVTM and CDR2 is ANQGSEA. The CDR3 length is 14 residues. The CDR3 nucleotides are TGCAGCGTTGGGTCTCTCGGGTCGGTCTACGAGCAGTACTTC. It codes for CSVGSLGSVYEQYF.

In this sample, this clone turned up a few times. The CDR3 spells CASSQGLAGGEQFF. The CDR3 DNA is TGTGCCAGCAGCCAGGGACTAGCGGGGGGTGAGCAGTTCTTC. V gene TRBV7-3 combines with J gene TRBJ2-1; 15 bases are shared with TRBD2. Germline CDR1 reads SGHTA; CDR2 reads FQGTGA. CDR3 length: 14 residues. Trimming removed 5 bases from V and 9 bases from J; junction bases left unmatched: 2.

This chain joins TRBV11-2 and TRBJ2-7; TRBD2 matches at 12 bases. Germline V gene sequence: CDR1 SGHAT, CDR2 FQNNGV. CDR3 length: 17 residues. The ends lost 5 bases at V and 6 bases at J; junction bases unmatched: 14. The CDR3 DNA sequence: TGTGCCAGCAGCCCAGGCCCTAGCGGGGGGGCCATGGCCGAGCAGTACTTC. As protein: CASSPGPSGGAMAEQYF.

This rearrangement joins TRBV7-9 to TRBJ2-5; 10 bases agree with TRBD2. The CDR3 consists of 15 residues. Losses at the gene ends were 5 bases for V and 4 bases for J; bases not matched to a gene: 7. The germline gives CDR1 SEHNR, CDR2 FQNEAQ (reference sequence). The CDR3 reads CASSVSSGSLETQYF. CDR3 DNA: TGTGCCAGCAGCGTTTCTAGCGGGAGTCTAGAGACCCAGTACTTC.